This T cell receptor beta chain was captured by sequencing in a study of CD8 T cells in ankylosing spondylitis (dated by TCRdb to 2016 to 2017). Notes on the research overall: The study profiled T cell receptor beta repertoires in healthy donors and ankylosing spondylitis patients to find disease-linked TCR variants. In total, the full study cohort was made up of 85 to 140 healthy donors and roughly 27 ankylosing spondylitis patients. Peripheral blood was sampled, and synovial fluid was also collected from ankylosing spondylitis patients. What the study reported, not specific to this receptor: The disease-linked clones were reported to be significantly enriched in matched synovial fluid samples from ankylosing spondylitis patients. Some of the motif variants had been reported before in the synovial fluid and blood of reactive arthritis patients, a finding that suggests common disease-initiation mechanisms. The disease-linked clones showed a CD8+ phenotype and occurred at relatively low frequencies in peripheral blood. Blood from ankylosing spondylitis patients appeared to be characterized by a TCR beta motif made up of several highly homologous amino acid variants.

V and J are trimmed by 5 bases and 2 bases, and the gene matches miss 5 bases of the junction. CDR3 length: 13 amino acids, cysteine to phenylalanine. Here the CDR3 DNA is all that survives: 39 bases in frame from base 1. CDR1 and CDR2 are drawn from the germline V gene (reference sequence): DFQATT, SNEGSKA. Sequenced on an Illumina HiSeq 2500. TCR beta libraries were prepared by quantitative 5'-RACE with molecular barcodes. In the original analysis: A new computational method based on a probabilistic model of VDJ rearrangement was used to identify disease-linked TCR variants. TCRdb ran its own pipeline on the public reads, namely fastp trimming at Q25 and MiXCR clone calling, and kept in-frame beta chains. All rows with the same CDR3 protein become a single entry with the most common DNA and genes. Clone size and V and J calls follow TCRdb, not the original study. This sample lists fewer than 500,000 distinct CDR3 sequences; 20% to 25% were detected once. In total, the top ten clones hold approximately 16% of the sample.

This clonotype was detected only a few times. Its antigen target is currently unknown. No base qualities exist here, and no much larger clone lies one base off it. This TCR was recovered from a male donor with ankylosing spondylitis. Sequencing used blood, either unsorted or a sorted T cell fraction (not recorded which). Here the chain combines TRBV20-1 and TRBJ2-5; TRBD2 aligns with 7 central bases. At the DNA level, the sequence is TGCAGTGCTCTAGCGGAGCTACAAGAGACCCAGTACTTC. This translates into CSALAELQETQYF.